The clone carrying this T cell receptor (beta chain) was recorded only once. Its cognate antigen is unknown. The method was immunoSEQ multiplex PCR; TCRdb's version includes in-frame clones alone and lacks a portion of them. The sample contains more than 20,000 clones, under 90% of which appear only once. The data are from a study of OX40 agonist ivuxolimab in advanced cancers. Germline CDR1 and CDR2: GTSNPN and SVGIG (reference sequence). This CDR3 comprises 15 residues. V gave up 5 bases and J gave up 4 bases, with 18 bases separating them. Overall study findings and caveats: At 0.1 to 3.0 mg/kg, CD4+ and CD8+ blood T cells expanded clonally by week 6. Expanded clones tended on average to be more numerous among CD8+ T cells than CD4+.

The chain joins TRBV30 to TRBJ2-1, with a weak D call TRBD2 (6 bases). Sequences were derived from CD4+ or CD8+ T cells sorted from blood, sampled in a trial of the OX40 agonist ivuxolimab. This clonotype was sampled from an adult with an advanced solid tumor such as melanoma, head and neck, liver or kidney cancer. CDR3 region: CAWWDGGSEYNEQFF. CDR3 DNA: TGTGCCTGGTGGGATGGGGGGTCGGAATACAATGAGCAGTTCTTC.